Included here is one T cell receptor (beta chain) sequence, with context. What this receptor recognizes is not known. The germline gene is not matched at one end of the junction; a read error may be the cause. Sample time point, as interpreted from the label and publication: after preoperative PTX-NDP chemotherapy. Patients received paclitaxel-nedaplatin as preoperative chemotherapy before surgery. Library method: PCR. The sample was run on a HiSeq X Ten. High-throughput sequencing was used to characterize TCR repertoires. TCRdb handled the public reads itself, with Q25 trimming in fastp and clone calling in MiXCR, and kept productive beta chains. Duplicate CDR3 protein sequences are folded into a single record with the most common DNA and genes. This sample is represented by some 30,000 distinct CDR3 sequences; 52% of them were singletons. Together, the top ten hold roughly 24% of the sample. This record belongs to a study of esophageal squamous cell carcinoma under preoperative chemotherapy (dated by TCRdb to 2016 to 2019). For the wider study: Both tumor-infiltrating lymphocytes and peripheral blood T cells had their TCR repertoires profiled in the study. The effects of paclitaxel-nedaplatin chemotherapy on T-cell receptor repertoires in patients with esophageal squamous cell carcinoma were assessed. Five or six patients with primary esophageal squamous cell carcinoma were included in the cohort. Repertoires from samples collected before paclitaxel-nedaplatin therapy were compared with repertoires from samples collected after the therapy. Overall study results and their limits: Immediate and substantial changes in clonotype frequency were induced by paclitaxel-nedaplatin therapy, and contraction rather than amplification was more likely to be observed among abundant clones. After chemotherapy, TCR diversity rose significantly in peripheral T cells, but this increase was not seen in tumor-infiltrating lymphocytes. Only 5 or 6 patients with esophageal squamous cell carcinoma were analyzed, making for a small cohort. Tumor-infiltrating lymphocytes after treatment appeared to come partly from peripheral T cells migrating into the tumor, rather than solely from local clonal changes.

The CDR3, from cysteine to phenylalanine, totals 14 residues. Only the CDR3 DNA is retained, 42 bases long and in frame from the first base. CDR1 SGHTA and CDR2 FQGTGA were looked up in the germline V gene. The rearranged chain carries TRBV7-3 and TRBJ2-3; 8 central nucleotides agree with TRBD2. Sampling was carried out from a patient given preoperative chemotherapy. This sequence originates from a human donor with esophageal squamous cell carcinoma. The donor label of this sample is uncertain. Here is the DNA: TGTGCGAGCAGCGGGGGCGGTGACAAAGAGACCCAGTACTTT. This is translated as CASSGGGDKETQYF.